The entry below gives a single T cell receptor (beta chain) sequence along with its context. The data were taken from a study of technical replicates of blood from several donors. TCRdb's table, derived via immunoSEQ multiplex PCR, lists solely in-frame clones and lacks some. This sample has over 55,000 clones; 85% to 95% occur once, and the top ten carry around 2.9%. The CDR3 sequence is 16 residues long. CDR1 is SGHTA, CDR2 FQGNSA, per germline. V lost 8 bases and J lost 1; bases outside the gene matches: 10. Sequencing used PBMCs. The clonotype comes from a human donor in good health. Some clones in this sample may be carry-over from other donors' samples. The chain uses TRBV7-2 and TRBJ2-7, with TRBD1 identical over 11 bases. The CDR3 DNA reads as TGTGCCAGCCGCCGGACAGGGGGCGAGATGTCCTACGAGCAGTACTTC. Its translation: CASRRTGGEMSYEQYF.